This T cell receptor (beta chain) was recovered during a study of OX40 agonist ivuxolimab in advanced cancers. Regarding the study as a whole: Low levels of normalized T-cell clonal expansion also appeared in some nonresponders.

This clone was detected once. Its antigen is currently unknown. Repertoires were generated with immunoSEQ multiplex PCR, while TCRdb's copy carries only in-frame clones and drops some. The sample has 23,000 or so clones, 75% to 85% seen once. V trimming: 4 bases; J trimming: 5 bases; junction bases outside the gene matches: 4. The CDR3 is 14 amino acids. The germline gives CDR1 SGDLS, CDR2 YYNGEE. The J gene is TRBJ2-3, the V gene TRBV9, with 10 nucleotides matching TRBD2. This TCR was sampled from an adult with an advanced solid tumor such as melanoma, head and neck, liver or kidney cancer. The sequencing here drew on CD4+ or CD8+ T cells sorted from blood, taken in a trial of the OX40 agonist ivuxolimab. The DNA of the CDR3 is TGTGCCAGCAGCCAGGGACTAGCGATAGATACGCAGTATTTT. Translating it yields CASSQGLAIDTQYF.